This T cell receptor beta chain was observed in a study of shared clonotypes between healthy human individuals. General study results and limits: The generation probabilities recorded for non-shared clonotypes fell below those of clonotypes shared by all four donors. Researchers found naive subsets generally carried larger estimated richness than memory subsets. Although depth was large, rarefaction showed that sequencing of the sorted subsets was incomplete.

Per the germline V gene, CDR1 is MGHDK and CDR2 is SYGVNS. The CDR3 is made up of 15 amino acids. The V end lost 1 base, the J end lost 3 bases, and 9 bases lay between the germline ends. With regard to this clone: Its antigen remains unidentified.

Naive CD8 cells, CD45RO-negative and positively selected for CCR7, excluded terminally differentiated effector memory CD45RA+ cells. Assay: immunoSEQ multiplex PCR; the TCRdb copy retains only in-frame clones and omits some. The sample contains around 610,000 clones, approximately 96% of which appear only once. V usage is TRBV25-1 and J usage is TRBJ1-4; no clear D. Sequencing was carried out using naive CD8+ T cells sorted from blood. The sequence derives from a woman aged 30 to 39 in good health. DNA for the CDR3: TGTGCCAGCAGTGAATTCCTGGGGTCTAATGAAAAACTGTTTTTT. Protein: CASSEFLGSNEKLFF.